This is a list of T cell receptor beta chains from one sample in a study of spatial heterogeneity in lung cancer. Each CDR3 protein is one row after TCRdb ran MiXCR on the 5' RACE reads. Found here are 12,000 to 15,000 distinct CDR3 sequences, 9.5% to 14% of them singletons; the top ten hold 30% to 35%. The source was PBMCs, collected at surgery. The source is a female donor with early-stage non-small cell lung cancer. The CDR3 runs from the conserved cysteine through the conserved F or W. D genes are given only for firm matches. The listing skips clone size in some rows; elsewhere it reads once, few, many or a size class.

clone_size j_call d_call v_call cdr3_aa cdr3_nt
few TRBJ1-3 TRBD1 TRBV12-3/TRBV12-4 CASSPDRASGNTIYF TGTGCCAGCAGTCCTGACAGGGCCTCTGGAAACACCATATATTTT
many TRBJ1-4 - TRBV19 CASSQGFEKLFF TGTGCCAGTTCCCAGGGATTTGAAAAACTGTTTTTT
many TRBJ2-6 - TRBV12-3/TRBV12-4 CASAFDGARSNLDSGANVLTF TGTGCCAGCGCTTTCGATGGGGCCAGGTCTAACCTTGACTCTGGGGCCAACGTCCTGACTTTC
many TRBJ1-1 - TRBV3-1 CASSRLGASNTEAFF TGTGCCAGCAGCCGCTTGGGAGCCTCGAACACTGAAGCTTTCTTT
many TRBJ2-3 TRBD2 TRBV19 CASSVLAGGGTDTQYF TGTGCCAGTAGTGTCTTAGCGGGGGGGGGCACAGATACGCAGTATTTT
many TRBJ2-4 - TRBV12-3/TRBV12-4 CASSFGVHIQYF TGTGCCAGCAGTTTTGGGGTTCACATTCAGTACTTC
- TRBJ2-7 TRBD2 TRBV7-8 CASSSRGGASYEQYF TGTGCCAGCAGCTCCCGGGGGGGGGCATCCTACGAGCAGTACTTC
many TRBJ2-7 TRBD1 TRBV6-6 CASRDRRSSYEQYF TGTGCCAGCAGGGACAGGAGGAGCTCCTACGAGCAGTACTTC
medium-sized TRBJ1-1 - TRBV5-5 CASSLLGDLNTEAFF TGTGCCAGCAGCTTATTAGGGGATTTGAACACTGAAGCTTTCTTT
- TRBJ2-5 TRBD2 TRBV5-1 CASSLSGAETQYF TGCGCCAGCAGCTTAAGCGGGGCGGAGACCCAGTACTTC
many TRBJ2-4 - TRBV28 CASGGRNIQYF TGTGCCAGCGGTGGTAGGAACATTCAGTACTTC
many TRBJ1-2 - TRBV11-2 CASSGLGGYTATTF TGTGCCAGCAGTGGATTGGGGGGCTACACCGCTACCACCTTC
many TRBJ2-5 - TRBV3-1 CASSPGGAQYF TGTGCCAGCAGCCCCGGAGGCGCCCAGTACTTC
many TRBJ2-5 - TRBV12-3/TRBV12-4 CASNRQKETQYF TGTGCCAGCAACAGACAGAAAGAGACCCAGTACTTC
many TRBJ1-4 - TRBV12-3/TRBV12-4 CASSTILGDPNEKLFF TGTGCCAGCAGCACCATCTTAGGAGACCCTAATGAAAAACTGTTTTTT
many TRBJ1-1 - TRBV13 CASSSFIPGHTEAFF TGTGCCAGCAGCTCGTTTATTCCGGGGCACACTGAAGCTTTCTTT
medium-sized TRBJ2-7 TRBD1 TRBV7-9 CASSPGQVAEQYF TGTGCCAGCAGCCCAGGACAGGTCGCCGAGCAGTACTTC
many TRBJ1-1 - TRBV6-6 CASSRSINTEAFF TGTGCCAGCAGCCGTTCTATTAACACTGAAGCTTTCTTT
- TRBJ1-6 - TRBV7-2 CASSLLKSPLHF TGTGCCAGCAGCTTGCTTAAATCACCCCTCCACTTT
- TRBJ2-7 TRBD2 TRBV20-1 CSASVPGTNEQYF TGCAGTGCTAGTGTCCCCGGGACTAACGAGCAGTACTTC
- TRBJ1-1 - TRBV29-1 CSVGHAEAFF TGCAGCGTGGGACACGCTGAAGCTTTCTTT
many TRBJ1-5 - TRBV4-2 CASSQGRPGTPVEPQHF TGTGCCAGCAGCCAAGGGAGACCCGGGACACCGGTTGAGCCCCAGCATTTT
many TRBJ1-1 TRBD1 TRBV30 CAWTEGAQALNTEAFF TGTGCCTGGACTGAGGGGGCGCAGGCCTTGAACACTGAAGCTTTCTTT
medium-sized TRBJ2-7 TRBD1 TRBV7-3 CASSLSRTGIYEQYF TGTGCCAGCAGCTTATCCCGGACAGGGATTTACGAGCAGTACTTC
many TRBJ2-1 - TRBV11-2 CASSLSGAIYNEQFF TGTGCCAGCAGCCTCTCCGGGGCGATCTACAATGAGCAGTTCTTC
many TRBJ2-1 TRBD2 TRBV6-4 CASSESGGSGEQFF TGTGCCAGCAGTGAAAGCGGGGGGTCTGGTGAGCAGTTCTTC
many TRBJ2-1 - TRBV6-1 CASRAPVESLVSEQFF TGTGCCAGCAGGGCCCCGGTAGAATCACTCGTAAGTGAGCAGTTCTTC
many TRBJ2-1 TRBD1 TRBV10-3 CAISEDRVQFF TGTGCCATCAGTGAAGACAGGGTGCAGTTCTTC
- TRBJ1-4 TRBD1 TRBV6-6 CASSQGASNEKLFF TGTGCCAGCAGTCAGGGGGCGTCTAATGAAAAACTGTTTTTT
many TRBJ1-2 TRBD1 TRBV6-5 CASRHRGPVYGYTF TGTGCCAGCAGACACAGGGGGCCCGTCTATGGCTACACCTTC
few TRBJ2-5 - TRBV9 CASSVDQGRETQYF TGTGCCAGCAGCGTAGATCAGGGGCGAGAGACCCAGTACTTC
many TRBJ2-5 TRBD2 TRBV5-1 CASSARITSGGQETQYF TGCGCCAGCAGCGCCAGGATTACTAGCGGGGGACAAGAGACCCAGTACTTC
many TRBJ1-2 - TRBV28 CASSSPGGGFGGYTF TGTGCCAGCAGTTCTCCTGGTGGGGGCTTCGGTGGCTACACCTTC
many TRBJ1-1 TRBD1 TRBV6-5 CASSYSGQGSTEAFF TGTGCCAGCAGTTACTCCGGACAGGGTAGCACTGAAGCTTTCTTT
many TRBJ1-5 - TRBV6-6 CASRRGIGQPQHF TGTGCCAGTCGGCGTGGGATTGGGCAGCCCCAGCATTTT
- TRBJ2-5 TRBD2 TRBV10-2 CASRSSGGLLETQYF TGCGCCAGCAGATCTAGCGGGGGGTTGTTAGAGACCCAGTACTTC
many TRBJ2-5 TRBD1 TRBV7-8 CASSFAGTGAQYF TGTGCCAGCAGCTTCGCCGGGACAGGGGCCCAGTACTTC
many TRBJ2-1 TRBD2 TRBV7-7 CASSLAGGPYNEQFF TGTGCTAGCAGCCTAGCGGGGGGGCCCTACAATGAGCAGTTCTTC
many TRBJ1-1 TRBD1 TRBV18 CASSPKTGTVNTEAFF TGTGCCAGCTCACCAAAAACCGGGACAGTGAACACTGAAGCTTTCTTT
few TRBJ2-6 - TRBV29-1 CSVAYRGLSGANVLTF TGCAGCGTTGCGTACCGAGGGCTATCTGGGGCCAACGTCCTGACTTTC
many TRBJ2-3 - TRBV6-1 CASSDGWGGQDTQYF TGTGCCAGCAGTGACGGTTGGGGGGGACAGGATACGCAGTATTTT
few TRBJ1-5 - TRBV12-3/TRBV12-4 CASSFSGESNQPQHF TGTGCCAGCAGTTTCTCAGGGGAGAGCAATCAGCCCCAGCATTTT
medium-sized TRBJ2-1 TRBD2 TRBV3-1 CASSQDRPAGGRVSPNEQFF TGTGCCAGCAGCCAAGATCGGCCAGCGGGGGGGCGGGTATCTCCCAATGAGCAGTTCTTC
many TRBJ2-7 TRBD2 TRBV11-2 CASSLAGGTLSYEQYF TGTGCCAGCAGTTTGGCGGGGGGGACCCTCTCCTACGAGCAGTACTTC
few TRBJ2-4 - TRBV28 CASRRQGGNIQYF TGTGCCAGCAGAAGACAGGGAGGAAACATTCAGTACTTC
medium-sized TRBJ1-1 - TRBV6-1 CASSDGGFDTEAFF TGTGCCAGCAGTGATGGGGGGTTCGACACTGAAGCTTTCTTT
many TRBJ2-7 - TRBV28 CASRDEGYEQYF TGTGCCAGCAGAGACGAGGGCTACGAGCAGTACTTC
- TRBJ1-1 TRBD1 TRBV7-2 CASSFLRTGGSEAFF TGTGCCAGCAGCTTTTTGCGGACAGGGGGATCTGAAGCTTTCTTT
- TRBJ1-5 - TRBV4-1 CASSYHRDPNQPQHF TGCGCCAGCAGCTATCACCGGGACCCAAATCAGCCCCAGCATTTT
many TRBJ1-2 TRBD1 TRBV4-2 CASSHRQGGYTF TGTGCCAGCAGCCACAGACAGGGTGGCTACACCTTC
- TRBJ1-2 - TRBV29-1 CSVETTTRSYGYTF TGCAGCGTTGAAACGACAACACGAAGCTATGGCTACACCTTC
many TRBJ2-1 - TRBV25-1 CASSEVGGASSHQFF TGTGCCAGCAGTGAGGTAGGAGGGGCTTCCTCCCACCAGTTCTTC
many TRBJ2-1 - TRBV11-2 CASSPPPISYEQFF TGTGCCAGCAGCCCACCCCCTATCTCCTATGAGCAGTTCTTC
few TRBJ2-2 TRBD2 TRBV5-4 CASSTVAGAVTGELFF TGTGCCAGCAGCACTGTAGCGGGGGCAGTCACCGGGGAGCTGTTTTTT
many TRBJ1-1 TRBD1 TRBV5-1 CASKRDGTGGTEAFF TGCGCCAGCAAAAGGGACGGGACAGGGGGTACTGAAGCTTTCTTT
many TRBJ2-5 - TRBV30 CAWRTTPQETQYF TGTGCCTGGAGGACAACCCCCCAAGAGACCCAGTACTTC
many TRBJ1-1 TRBD1 TRBV20-1 CSARPPGTGRSEAFF TGCAGTGCTAGGCCCCCCGGGACAGGGCGTAGTGAAGCTTTCTTT
- TRBJ1-1 - TRBV12-3/TRBV12-4 CASSFSAGRTEAFF TGTGCCAGCAGTTTCTCGGCGGGGAGGACTGAAGCTTTCTTT
few TRBJ2-3 TRBD2 TRBV6-1 CASRAGGGMDTQYF TGTGCCAGCAGAGCTGGCGGGGGTATGGATACGCAGTATTTT
many TRBJ2-1 - TRBV19 CASSIDNASGNEQFF TGTGCCAGTAGTATAGATAACGCTTCGGGGAATGAGCAGTTCTTC